This T cell receptor beta chain was sequenced for a study of shared clonotypes between healthy human individuals. Whole-study context: CD4 naive and CD4 memory each took three plates per donor, while CD8 naive took two and CD8 memory one. Whole-study findings and limits: Only blood was sampled; tissue repertoires likely differ.

Caucasian adults residing in Nashville, Tennessee made up all the donors. Germline V gene lookup returns CDR1 SGHNT and CDR2 YENEEA. V lost 4 bases and J 6 bases, leaving 13 bases between the germline ends. The CDR3 covers 13 residues. Some clones are missing from TCRdb's copy, which holds only in-frame ones; the method was immunoSEQ multiplex PCR. The sample includes approximately 1,000,000 clones, 60% to 80% of them seen just once. A word on this clone: What it binds is not known.

The V gene is TRBV11-3, the J gene TRBJ2-7; a possible D gene is TRBD1 (6 bases). Sequencing was carried out using memory CD4+ T cells from PBMCs. Subset: CD45RA-negative fraction. The TCR comes from a man between 18 and 29 years old in good health. Some clones in this sample may be carry-over from other donors' samples. CDR3 nucleotides: TGTGCCAGCAGCTACACAGGGTTAAGCGAGCAGTACTTC. Translation: CASSYTGLSEQYF. The variable domain in full, completed from reference TRBV11-3 and TRBJ2-7, reads EAGVVQSPRYKIIEKKQPVAFWCNPISGHNTLYWYLQNLGQGPELLIRYENEEAVDDSQLPKDRFSAERLKGVDSTLKIQPAELGDSAVYLCASSYTGLSEQYFGPGTRLTVT.